This TCR beta chain was documented in a study of cytomegalovirus exposure and HLA in healthy donors. General study points: Sequencing probably produced one cluster of sequence variants that were highly shared. Later analysis placed DRB1 highest and HLA-C lowest in TCR association rates, which differed by HLA locus. Later work associated roughly 17,000 TCR beta sequences with HLA alleles at 0.05 false discovery rate.

Note on this clone: The antigen remains unidentified.

CDR1 is MNHNS, CDR2 SASEGT, per germline. V lost 3 bases, J lost 4 bases, and 9 bases lay in between. The CDR3 loop spans 13 amino acids. PCR was performed using 60 Vbeta and 13 Jbeta primers. The assay was immunoSEQ multiplex PCR, and TCRdb's table has in-frame clones only and misses some. The record lists some 110,000 clones, of which the ten most abundant hold more than 3.5%. The TCR sequence derives from a man aged 25-45 years in good health and CMV-seronegative. The sequenced sample consisted of PBMCs. The chain is built from TRBV6-1 and TRBJ2-5; D unresolved. CDR3 amino acids: CASSDRRGETQYF. In DNA, the CDR3 is TGTGCCAGCAGTGACCGGCGCGGAGAGACCCAGTACTTC.